The 31 T cell receptor beta chains below all came from one sample that was sequenced in a study of Graves' ophthalmopathy and Graves' hyperthyroidism. Using RNA transcripts, the TCR beta CDR3 regions were amplified. HTBI primers were employed in first-round RT-PCR, then a second-round multiplex PCR followed. From the multiplex PCR reads, TCRdb called clonotypes with MiXCR, one entry per CDR3 protein. Of about 600,000 distinct CDR3 sequences in the sample, under 45% were seen once. Sequencing was done on a sample of peripheral blood or thyroid tissue (not recorded which). All receptors derive from an adult man with Graves' hyperthyroidism.

This clonotype was seen at least ten times. This chain joins TRBV7-9 and TRBJ1-1, with unresolved D. Deletions cut 1 base from V and 4 bases from J, with 7 bases between. Germline assignment: CDR1 SEHNR and CDR2 FQNEAQ (reference sequence). This CDR3 is 13 amino acids long. CDR3 DNA: TGTGCCAGCAGCTTAGAGGATGGCACTGAAGCTTTCTTT. Its protein product is CASSLEDGTEAFF.

This clonotype was observed many times. V gene TRBV29-1 combines with J gene TRBJ1-2, with D perhaps TRBD1 (5 bases). Trimming removed 5 bases from V and 1 base from J, with 11 bases in between. CDR1 SQVTM and CDR2 ANQGSEA come from the germline V gene. CDR3 length: 13 amino acids. CDR3 sequence (DNA): TGCAGCGTTCACGACAGCTTTAACTATGGCTACACCTTC. Translated, it gives CSVHDSFNYGYTF.

Of note for this clonotype: One base away lies a much larger clone, so this may be a sequencing read error. The rearrangement uses TRBV29-1 and TRBJ1-2; a possible D gene is TRBD1 (5 bases). Germline CDR1 and CDR2: SQVTM and ANQGSEA. This CDR3 spans 15 amino acids. CDR3 DNA sequence: TGCAGCGTGCTGACAGATTCACCAAGGTTAGGTGGCTGCACCTTC. Protein product: CSVLTDSPRLGGCTF.

The J gene is TRBJ2-5, the V gene TRBV7-9; 8 bases fit TRBD1. Unmatched junction bases numbered 9, after V lost 7 bases and J lost 5 bases. In germline, CDR1 is SEHNR, CDR2 FQNEAQ (reference sequence). The CDR3 spans 14 residues. CDR3 DNA sequence: TGTGCCAGCACCTTGCAGGGGGCTGGGGAGACCCAGTACTTC. Translating gives CASTLQGAGETQYF. The full variable domain, rest sourced from reference TRBV7-9 and TRBJ2-5, is DTGVSQNPRHKITKRGQNVTFRCDPISEHNRLYWYRQTLGQGPEFLTYFQNEAQLEKSRLLSDRFSAERPKGSFSTLEIQRTEQGDSAMYLCASTLQGAGETQYFGPGTRLLVL.

This clonotype was found many times. The chain has TRBV29-1 and TRBJ1-1; D call uncertain. V was clipped by 3 bases and J by 4 bases, with 9 bases between them. The CDR3 sequence is 12 residues long. CDR1 SQVTM and CDR2 ANQGSEA come from the germline V gene. CDR3 sequence (DNA): TGCAGCGTTGACGAGGGCGGCACTGAAGCTTTCTTT. It yields the protein CSVDEGGTEAFF.

A remark on this clonotype: Mismatch with germline at one junction end may stem from a read error. The rearrangement uses TRBV6-6 and TRBJ2-5; D remains unclear. There are 13 residues in the CDR3. Germline assignment: CDR1 MNHNY and CDR2 SVGAGI (reference sequence). CDR3 in DNA: TGTGCCACCAGTGACTTCTACCAAGAGACCCAGTACTTC. Translated: CATSDFYQETQYF.

J is TRBJ1-5 and V is TRBV4-1, with 12 bases matching TRBD1. Germline CDR1 reads MGHRA; CDR2 reads YSYEKL. Losses at the gene ends were 1 base for V and 8 bases for J; bases not matched to a gene: 12. The CDR3 extends over 18 amino acids. The CDR3 DNA is TGCGCCAGCAGCCAAGCGGGACAGGGGGCCAGGGGGAATGAGCCCCAGCATTTT. This translates into CASSQAGQGARGNEPQHF.

This clonotype was counted only a few times. This sequence joins TRBV7-8 and TRBJ2-5; D gene uncertain. The CDR3 is made up of 14 amino acids. In germline, CDR1 is SGHVS, CDR2 FQNEAQ. V lost 1 base, J lost 2 bases, and 8 bases lay in between. CDR3 amino acids: CASSLDEDQETQYF. DNA for the CDR3: TGTGCCAGCAGCTTAGATGAAGATCAAGAGACCCAGTACTTC.

This clonotype was recorded many times. The gene calls are TRBV7-8 and TRBJ2-7, with 14 bases aligning to TRBD2. Germline V CDR1 and CDR2: SGHVS, FQNEAQ. This CDR3 is built from 18 residues. With V trimmed by 0 bases and J by 4 bases, 8 bases remained unmatched. Here the CDR3 reads CASSLAVGGTSGRYEQYF. The CDR3 nucleotides read TGTGCCAGCAGCTTAGCTGTCGGCGGGACTAGCGGGAGATACGAGCAGTACTTC.

This clonotype was seen a few times. The CDR3 region has the DNA TGTGCCACCAGTGACCGGAGCGAAGAGACCCAGTACTTC. Its protein product is CATSDRSEETQYF. This chain joins TRBV24-1 and TRBJ2-5; D is unclear. The CDR3 contains 13 residues. The V gene lost 4 bases and the J gene lost 3 bases, with 8 bases spanning the gap. The germline CDR1 and CDR2 sequences are KGHDR and SFDVKD.

This clonotype appeared many times. The chain joins TRBV29-1 to TRBJ2-5; D may correspond to TRBD1 or TRBD2 (6 bases each). Trimming removed 3 bases from V and 5 bases from J, with 13 bases in between. CDR3 size: 13 residues. Looked up from germline, CDR1 is SQVTM and CDR2 is ANQGSEA. CDR3 coding DNA: TGCAGCGTTGATTCCGGGGGCATCGAGACCCAGTACTTC. Translated: CSVDSGGIETQYF.

This clonotype was picked up many times. This chain connects TRBV9 to TRBJ2-7, with D hard to call. The CDR3 is 14 amino acids. Trimming pared 0 bases from V and 6 bases from J, leaving 13 bases between. Germline CDR1 reads SGDLS; CDR2 reads YYNGEE. The CDR3 DNA follows: TGTGCCAGCAGCGTAGGAGCCCTAGTCGGCGAGCAGTACTTC. Protein sequence: CASSVGALVGEQYF.

The chain joins TRBV10-3 to TRBJ1-1; D might be TRBD1 (5 bases). The CDR3 loop spans 13 amino acids. Germline CDR1 and CDR2: ENHRY and SYGVKD. Trimming shortened V by 7 bases and J by 3 bases, and 12 bases separated the two germline ends. As DNA, the CDR3 is TGTGCCATCATGGGGGAAGGGGACACTGAAGCTTTCTTT. It codes for CAIMGEGDTEAFF.

The rearrangement joins TRBV12-5 to TRBJ2-5, with D tentatively TRBD1 or TRBD2 (5 bases each). Germline V lookup: CDR1 LGHNT, CDR2 FRNRAP. This CDR3 comprises 13 residues. With 0 bases removed from V and 7 bases from J, the gap between germline ends came to 9 bases. In DNA, the CDR3 is TGTGCTAGTGGTTTGGTTGGGGGAGCGACCCAGTACTTC. Amino acid sequence: CASGLVGGATQYF.

V usage is TRBV6-5 and J usage is TRBJ1-4, with a possible D match to TRBD1 (6 bases). The length of the CDR3 is 15 residues. Trimming left V 0 bases short and J 3 bases short, with 8 bases between. Germline CDR1 reads MNHEY; CDR2 reads SVGAGI. CDR3 bases: TGTGCCAGCAGTTACTCGGCAGGGGCTAATGAAAAACTGTTTTTT. Its protein is CASSYSAGANEKLFF.

At least ten counts were recorded for this clonotype. This chain links TRBV7-2 with TRBJ1-1; D unclear. The germline V gene encodes CDR1 SGHTA and CDR2 FQGNSA. V dropped 1 base and J dropped 5 bases, with 8 bases sitting between them. CDR3 size: 13 residues. CDR3 bases: TGTGCCAGCAGCTTAGATGCCAAGACTGAAGCTTTCTTT. This translates into CASSLDAKTEAFF.

This clonotype was counted ten times or more. This chain connects TRBV10-3 to TRBJ1-1; TRBD1 matches at 7 bases. The CDR3 length is 17 residues. The germline V gene has CDR1 ENHRY and CDR2 SYGVKD. Trimming cost V 0 bases and J 1 base; bases outside gene matches: 8. The CDR3 loop reads CAISESRGPVGNTEAFF. DNA for the CDR3: TGTGCCATCAGTGAGTCGAGGGGGCCAGTTGGGAACACTGAAGCTTTCTTT.

V usage is TRBV29-1 and J usage is TRBJ1-1; weak D call: TRBD1 (5 bases). This CDR3 has 13 residues. V was shortened by 4 bases and J by 1 base, with 10 bases between the two germline ends. Germline loops: CDR1 SQVTM, CDR2 ANQGSEA. CDR3 residues: CSVGGTANTEAFF. The CDR3 DNA reads as TGCAGCGTTGGGGGGACGGCGAACACTGAAGCTTTCTTT.

This clonotype was recorded a few times. The rearrangement uses TRBV7-9 and TRBJ1-1; D not resolved. Per germline, CDR1 SEHNR and CDR2 FQNEAQ (reference sequence). Trimming removed 5 bases at V and 2 bases at J, with 15 bases between. The length of the CDR3 is 15 residues. CDR3 nucleotides: TGTGCCAGCAGCGGCCCCGAGGACGGAAACACTGAAGCTTTCTTT. Translating it yields CASSGPEDGNTEAFF. Supplemented by reference TRBV7-9 and TRBJ1-1, the full variable domain reads DTGVSQNPRHKITKRGQNVTFRCDPISEHNRLYWYRQTLGQGPEFLTYFQNEAQLEKSRLLSDRFSAERPKGSFSTLEIQRTEQGDSAMYLCASSGPEDGNTEAFFGQGTRLTVV.

This clonotype was seen many times. V gene TRBV20-1 combines with J gene TRBJ1-4, with D possibly TRBD1 on 5 matching bases. Trimming took 0 bases from V and 8 from J, leaving 16 bases between them. Germline values: CDR1 DFQATT, CDR2 SNEGSKA (reference sequence). This CDR3 spans 15 amino acids. The CDR3 loop reads CSARERAGFQEKLFF. The DNA for the CDR3 is TGCAGTGCTAGAGAAAGAGCAGGGTTTCAGGAAAAACTGTTTTTT.

This clonotype occurred many times. The V call is TRBV7-8, the J call TRBJ2-7, with no clear D. The germline V gene encodes CDR1 SGHVS and CDR2 FQNEAQ. The CDR3 length is 17 residues. Between the trimmed V and J ends, which lost 0 bases and 2 bases, there was a span of 17 bases. The CDR3 here is CASSLALDPRGAYEQYF. The CDR3 DNA sequence: TGTGCCAGCAGCTTAGCGCTTGACCCCCGAGGCGCCTACGAGCAGTACTTC.

At least ten counts were recorded for this clonotype. The genes are TRBV7-9 and TRBJ2-2; a weak D match, TRBD1 (6 bases). Trimming left V 5 bases short and J 8 bases short, with 9 bases between. This CDR3 is built from 12 residues. Germline CDR1 SEHNR, CDR2 FQNEAQ (reference sequence). The DNA for the CDR3 is TGTGCCAGCAGCGAGCAGGGGGGGGAGCTGTTTTTT. This codes for CASSEQGGELFF. Looking up the rest from reference TRBV7-9 and TRBJ2-2 gives the full variable domain: DTGVSQNPRHKITKRGQNVTFRCDPISEHNRLYWYRQTLGQGPEFLTYFQNEAQLEKSRLLSDRFSAERPKGSFSTLEIQRTEQGDSAMYLCASSEQGGELFFGEGSRLTVL.

This chain links TRBV2 with TRBJ2-1; 10 nucleotides line up with TRBD2. V trimming: 6 bases; J trimming: 0 bases; junction bases outside the gene matches: 5. The germline V gene has CDR1 SNHLY and CDR2 FYNNEI. The CDR3 spans 16 residues. The CDR3 region is CASSQSSGSSYNEQFF. CDR3 in DNA: TGTGCCAGCAGCCAGTCTAGCGGGAGCTCCTACAATGAGCAGTTCTTC.

This clonotype occurred many times. The CDR3 region is CASSVDRVYEQYF. The CDR3 DNA sequence: TGTGCCAGCAGCGTGGACAGGGTTTACGAGCAGTACTTC. The chain couples TRBV5-8 to TRBJ2-7, with 8 nucleotides matching TRBD1. This CDR3 is 13 amino acids long. Germline lookup yields CDR1 SGHTS and CDR2 YDEGEE. The J segment lost 4 bases and the V segment lost 4 bases, leaving 4 bases of the junction unmatched.

There are many counts of this clonotype. The chain has TRBV7-9 and TRBJ2-7; 7 bases align to TRBD1. The CDR3 is 13 amino acids. Per the germline V gene, CDR1 is SEHNR and CDR2 is FQNEAQ (reference sequence). J was trimmed by 7 bases and V by 2 bases; bases with no gene match: 5. The CDR3 DNA is TGTGCCAGCAGCTTAAACAGGGGAGTTGAGCAGTACTTC. This sequence encodes CASSLNRGVEQYF.

The rearrangement links TRBV7-9 to TRBJ2-7; 13 nucleotides agree with TRBD2. The J segment lost 2 bases and the V segment lost 5 bases, leaving 3 bases of the junction unmatched. Per the germline V gene, CDR1 is SEHNR and CDR2 is FQNEAQ (reference sequence). This CDR3 has 15 residues. The CDR3 loop reads CASSDTSGGAYEQYF. CDR3 DNA sequence: TGTGCCAGCAGCGACACTAGCGGGGGGGCCTACGAGCAGTACTTC.

Regarding this clonotype: This may arise from a read error, as a much more abundant clone is one base away. The rearrangement uses TRBV19 and TRBJ2-5; D gene ambiguous. CDR1 is LNHDA and CDR2 is SQIVND in the germline V gene (reference sequence). This CDR3 has 14 amino acids. Trimming stripped 5 bases from V and 5 bases from J, with 15 bases between. For the CDR3, the DNA is TGTGCCAGTAGTGTAGCAGCCAGCCTGGAGACCCAGTACTTC. It is translated as CASSVAASLETQYF.

This clonotype occurred a few times. The chain carries TRBV5-1 and TRBJ2-7, with D possibly matching TRBD2 (5 bases). CDR3 length: 12 amino acids. Germline CDR1 reads SGHRS; CDR2 reads YFSETQ. The V end was cut by 4 bases, the J end by 6 bases, with 11 bases between. Here the CDR3 reads CASSGETTEQYF. In DNA, the CDR3 is TGCGCCAGCAGCGGGGAGACTACCGAGCAGTACTTC.

The V gene is TRBV19, the J gene TRBJ2-4; D gene unclear. This CDR3 is built from 17 residues. Germline assignment: CDR1 LNHDA and CDR2 SQIVND (reference sequence). Trimming pared 3 bases from V and 7 bases from J, leaving 22 bases between. The CDR3 loop is CASSMSLTARLRNIQYF. CDR3 DNA: TGTGCCAGTAGTATGTCCCTAACAGCGAGACTGAGGAACATTCAGTACTTC.

This clonotype occurred many times. The chain couples TRBV29-1 to TRBJ1-2; D not certain. The CDR3 has 13 residues. The V gene lost 2 bases and the J gene lost 4 bases, with 11 bases spanning the gap. Germline lookup yields CDR1 SQVTM and CDR2 ANQGSEA. Here the CDR3 reads CSVEWAAGYGYTF. As DNA, the CDR3 is TGCAGCGTTGAATGGGCGGCCGGCTATGGCTACACCTTC.

This clonotype occurred many times. This chain connects TRBV29-1 to TRBJ2-7; D call uncertain. The CDR3 is made up of 9 amino acids. V was clipped by 6 bases and J by 3 bases, with 3 bases between them. In germline, CDR1 is SQVTM, CDR2 ANQGSEA. The CDR3 protein is CSVGYEQYF. The CDR3 DNA sequence: TGCAGCGTCGGCTACGAGCAGTACTTC.